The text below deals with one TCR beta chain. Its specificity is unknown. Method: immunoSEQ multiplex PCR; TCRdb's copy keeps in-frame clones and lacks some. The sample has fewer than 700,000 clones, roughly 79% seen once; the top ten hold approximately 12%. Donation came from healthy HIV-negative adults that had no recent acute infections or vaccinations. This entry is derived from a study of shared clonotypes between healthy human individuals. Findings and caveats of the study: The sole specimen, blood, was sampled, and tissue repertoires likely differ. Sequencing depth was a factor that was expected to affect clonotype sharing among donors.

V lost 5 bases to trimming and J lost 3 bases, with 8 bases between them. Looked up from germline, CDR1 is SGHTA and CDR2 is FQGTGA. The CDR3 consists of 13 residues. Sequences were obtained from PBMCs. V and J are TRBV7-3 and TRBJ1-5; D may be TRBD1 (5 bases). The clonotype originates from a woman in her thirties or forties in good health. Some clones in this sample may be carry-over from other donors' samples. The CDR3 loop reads CASSEGFNQPQHF. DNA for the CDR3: TGTGCCAGCAGCGAGGGGTTCAATCAGCCCCAGCATTTT.